Included here is one TCR beta chain sequence, with context. Its antigen is not known. The data belong to a study of blood T cells in healthy people across ages. Study results and limitations: Per million T cells, TCR beta diversity dropped about linearly as age rose. CMV status of donors was unknown, possibly confounding expanded clonotype changes.

The use of a sample-barcoded 5' primer and a J-beta primer mix characterized a second PCR of roughly 6 to 11 cycles. Each cDNA molecule carried a tag from a template-switch adaptor that contained 12 random nucleotides. There were at least 2.5 million CDR3-containing paired-end reads obtained from each sample. TCRdb itself ran the 5' RACE reads through MiXCR, one entry per CDR3 protein. Counted here are fewer than 950,000 distinct CDR3 sequences, 36% occurring once; the ten biggest clones make up 10% to 15%. This CDR3 region has 17 residues. CDR1 and CDR2 from the germline V gene are SGDLS and YYNGEE. Trimming stripped 1 base from V and 0 bases from J, with 14 bases between.

Material: blood. This receptor was obtained from a man younger than 35 in good health. V usage is TRBV9 and J usage is TRBJ2-1; D is ambiguous. CDR3 coding DNA: TGTGCCAGCAGCGTATTATCCGGGCTTTACTCCTACAATGAGCAGTTCTTC. This translates into CASSVLSGLYSYNEQFF.